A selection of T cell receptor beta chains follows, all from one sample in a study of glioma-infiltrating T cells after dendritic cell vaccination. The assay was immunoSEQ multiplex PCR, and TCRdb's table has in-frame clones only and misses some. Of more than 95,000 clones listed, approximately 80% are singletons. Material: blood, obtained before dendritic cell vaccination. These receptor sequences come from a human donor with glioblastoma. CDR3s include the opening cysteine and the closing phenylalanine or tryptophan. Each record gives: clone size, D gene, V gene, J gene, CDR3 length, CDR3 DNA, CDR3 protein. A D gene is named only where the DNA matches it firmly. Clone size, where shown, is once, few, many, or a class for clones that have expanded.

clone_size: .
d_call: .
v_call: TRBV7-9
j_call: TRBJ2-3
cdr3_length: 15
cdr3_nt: TGTGCCAGCAGCTTCCCCCTAACAGGCACAGATACGCAGTATTTT
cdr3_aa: CASSFPLTGTDTQYF

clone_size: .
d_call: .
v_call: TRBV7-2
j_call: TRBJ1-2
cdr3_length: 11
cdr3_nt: TGTGCCAGCAGCCAAGATGGCGGCTACACCTTC
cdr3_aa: CASSQDGGYTF

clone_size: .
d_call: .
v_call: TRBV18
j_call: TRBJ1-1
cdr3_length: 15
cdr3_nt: TGTGCCAGCCAAGCCTTGGGGAGTATGAACACTGAAGCTTTCTTT
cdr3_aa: CASQALGSMNTEAFF

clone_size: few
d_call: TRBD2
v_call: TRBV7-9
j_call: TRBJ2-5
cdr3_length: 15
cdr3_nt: TGTGCCAGCAGCTATTTTAGCGGGGTTGGAGAGACCCAGTACTTC
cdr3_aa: CASSYFSGVGETQYF

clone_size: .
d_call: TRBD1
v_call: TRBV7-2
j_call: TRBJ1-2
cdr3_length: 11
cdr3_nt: TGTGCCAGCAGCTGGGACAGTGGCTACACCTTC
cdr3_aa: CASSWDSGYTF

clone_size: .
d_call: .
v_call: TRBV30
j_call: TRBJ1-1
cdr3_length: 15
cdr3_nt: TGTGCCTGGAGTGATAAAACAACCAGGGGCACTGAAGCTTTCTTT
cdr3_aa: CAWSDKTTRGTEAFF

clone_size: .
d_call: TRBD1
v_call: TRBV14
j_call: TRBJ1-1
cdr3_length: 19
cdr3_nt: TGTGCCAGCAGCCAAACCGGGACAGGCTCGGACAGCATGAACACTGAAGCTTTCTTT
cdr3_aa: CASSQTGTGSDSMNTEAFF

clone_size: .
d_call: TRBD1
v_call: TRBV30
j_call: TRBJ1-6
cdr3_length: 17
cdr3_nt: TGTGCCTGGAGTCCGGGGACAGGGGGGTTCTATAATTCACCCCTCCACTTT
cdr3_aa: CAWSPGTGGFYNSPLHF

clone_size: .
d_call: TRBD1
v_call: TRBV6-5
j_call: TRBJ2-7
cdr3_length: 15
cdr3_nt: TGTGCCAGCAGAACCCGACAGGGGGCTCCGTACGAGCAGTACTTC
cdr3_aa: CASRTRQGAPYEQYF

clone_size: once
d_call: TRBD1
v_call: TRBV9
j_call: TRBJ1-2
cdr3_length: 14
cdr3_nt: TGTGCCAGCAGCGTAACCGGGACAGATTATGGCTACACCTTC
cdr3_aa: CASSVTGTDYGYTF

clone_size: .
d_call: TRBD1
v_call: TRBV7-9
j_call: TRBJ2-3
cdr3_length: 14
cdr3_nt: TGTGCCAGCAGCTGGACAGGAGACACAGATACGCAGTATTTT
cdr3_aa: CASSWTGDTDTQYF

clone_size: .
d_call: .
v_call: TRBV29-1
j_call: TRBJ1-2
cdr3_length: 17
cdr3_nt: TGCAGCGTTGAAATAAGAAGGGAACAGGGCCTTAACTATGGCTACACCTTC
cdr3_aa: CSVEIRREQGLNYGYTF

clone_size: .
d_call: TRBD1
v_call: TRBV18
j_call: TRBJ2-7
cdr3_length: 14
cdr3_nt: TGTGCCAGCTCACACGGGACAGGGTCGAACGAGCAGTACTTC
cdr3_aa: CASSHGTGSNEQYF

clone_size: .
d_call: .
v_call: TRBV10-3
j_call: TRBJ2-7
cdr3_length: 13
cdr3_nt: TGTGCCATCAGGGGGACGGGAGCCTACGAGCAGTACTTC
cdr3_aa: CAIRGTGAYEQYF

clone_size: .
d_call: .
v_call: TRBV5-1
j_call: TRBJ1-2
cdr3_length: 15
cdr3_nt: TGCGCCAGCAGCTTCGCCTGGACTGACAACTATGGCTACACCTTC
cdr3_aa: CASSFAWTDNYGYTF

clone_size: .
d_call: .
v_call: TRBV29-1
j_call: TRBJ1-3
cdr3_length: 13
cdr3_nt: TGCAGCGTTGACGGGGGCTCTGGAAACACCATATATTTT
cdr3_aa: CSVDGGSGNTIYF

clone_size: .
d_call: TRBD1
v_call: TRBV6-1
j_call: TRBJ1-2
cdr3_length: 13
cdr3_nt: TGTGCCAGCAGCGGGGACAGGAACTATGGCTACACCTTC
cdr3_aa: CASSGDRNYGYTF

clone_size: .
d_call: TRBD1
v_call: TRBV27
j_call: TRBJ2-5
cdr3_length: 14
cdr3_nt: TGTGCCAGCAGGACCTGGGACAGGGCCGAGACCCAGTACTTC
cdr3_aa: CASRTWDRAETQYF

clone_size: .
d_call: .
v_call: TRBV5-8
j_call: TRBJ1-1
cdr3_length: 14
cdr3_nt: TGTGCCAGCAGCTTGTGGGCCCCGAACACTGAAGCTTTCTTT
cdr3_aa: CASSLWAPNTEAFF

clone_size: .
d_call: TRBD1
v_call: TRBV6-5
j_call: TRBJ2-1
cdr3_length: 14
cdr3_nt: TGTGCCAGCAGTATCGGACAGGCGTGGGGTGAGCAGTTCTTC
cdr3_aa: CASSIGQAWGEQFF

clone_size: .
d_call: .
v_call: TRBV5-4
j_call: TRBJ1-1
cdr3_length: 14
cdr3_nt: TGTGCCAGCAGCTTGGACAGAATGGCCACTGAAGCTTTCTTT
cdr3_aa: CASSLDRMATEAFF

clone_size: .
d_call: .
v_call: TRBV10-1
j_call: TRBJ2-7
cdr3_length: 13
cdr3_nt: TGCGCCAGCAGCCGCATAGGAGTCGACGAGCAGTACTTC
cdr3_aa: CASSRIGVDEQYF

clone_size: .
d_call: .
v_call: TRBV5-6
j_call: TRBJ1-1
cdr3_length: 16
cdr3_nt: TGTGCCAGCAGCTTGGTACAGGGAGGGGGAGCCACTGAAGCTTTCTTT
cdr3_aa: CASSLVQGGGATEAFF

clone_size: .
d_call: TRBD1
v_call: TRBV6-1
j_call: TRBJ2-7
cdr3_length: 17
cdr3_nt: TGTGCCAGCAGTGAAAGTTTGTGGGGGACAGATTCCTACGAGCAGTACTTC
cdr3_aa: CASSESLWGTDSYEQYF

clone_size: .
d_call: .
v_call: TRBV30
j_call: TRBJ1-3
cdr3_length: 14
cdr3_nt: TGTGCCTGGAGTCCTGTTCCTTCTGGAAACACCATATATTTT
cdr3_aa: CAWSPVPSGNTIYF

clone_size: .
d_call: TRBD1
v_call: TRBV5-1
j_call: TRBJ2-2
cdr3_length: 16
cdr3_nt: TGCGCCAGCAGCTTGGATAGGGGGCTGAACACCGGGGAGCTGTTTTTT
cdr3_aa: CASSLDRGLNTGELFF

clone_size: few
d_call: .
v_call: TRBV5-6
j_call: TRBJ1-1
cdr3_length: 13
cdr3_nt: TGTGCCAGCACCCGGTGGGCCCACGGCCGGGCTTTCTTT
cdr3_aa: CASTRWAHGRAFF

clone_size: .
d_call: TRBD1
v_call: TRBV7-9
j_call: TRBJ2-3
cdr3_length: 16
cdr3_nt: TGTGCCAGCAGCTTTGGACCGGGACAGTCCACAGATACGCAGTATTTT
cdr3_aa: CASSFGPGQSTDTQYF

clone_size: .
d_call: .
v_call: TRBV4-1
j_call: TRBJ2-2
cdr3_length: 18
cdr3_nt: TGCGCCAGCAGCCAACCGGGACAGGCGCCCCGGGGGGCCGGGGAGCTGTTTTTT
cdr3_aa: CASSQPGQAPRGAGELFF

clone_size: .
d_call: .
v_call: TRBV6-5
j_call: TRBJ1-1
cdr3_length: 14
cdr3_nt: TGTGCCAGCAGTTGGGGACGGGAGGACACTGAAGCTTTCTTT
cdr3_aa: CASSWGREDTEAFF

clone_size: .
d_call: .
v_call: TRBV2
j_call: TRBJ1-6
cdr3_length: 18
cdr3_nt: TGTGCCAGCAGCCCTCTCCGGACCTTTGGGGGCCCCAATTCACCCCTCCACTTT
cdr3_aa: CASSPLRTFGGPNSPLHF